This T cell receptor (beta chain) was captured by sequencing in a study of blood T cells in healthy people across ages. The overall study: About one barcoded beta molecule per two T cells was the capture yield of template switching.

This CDR3 region has 16 residues. Next came a second PCR, run for 7 to 11 cycles, which used a sample-barcoded 5' primer along with a J-beta primer mix. One entry per CDR3 protein, called by TCRdb with MiXCR from the 5' RACE reads. The sample has more than 900,000 distinct CDR3 sequences; roughly 24% are singletons. This clonotype was detected a few times. These data were also filed under a second study, of T cells of mothers and their children.

Specimen: blood. The V and J genes are TRBV21-1 and TRBJ2-3; TRBD2 was called by the table and not checked on the DNA. TRBV21-1 is described as a pseudogene. This TCR was sampled from a girl under 10 years old in good health. CDR3 in DNA: TGTGCCAGCCGCCGACTAGCGGGGGGTGTATGGGATACGCAGTATTTT. This sequence encodes CASRRLAGGVWDTQYF.